The 22 T cell receptor beta chains given below trace back to one sample, sequenced in a study of T cells in Graves' hyperthyroidism and ophthalmopathy. TCR beta CDR3 sequences were amplified from RNA transcripts. TCR CDR3 regions were first amplified by RT-PCR with HTBI primers. In TCRdb, the multiplex PCR reads were re-called with MiXCR into one record per CDR3 protein. The table includes about 600,000 distinct CDR3 sequences, approximately 15% detected once. The specimen sequenced was blood. The receptors were sampled from a woman younger than 35 with Graves' ophthalmopathy.

This clonotype was detected many times. CDR3 region: CASSPPSFEQYF. CDR3 DNA: TGTGCCAGCAGCCCCCCTTCTTTCGAGCAGTACTTC. V and J are TRBV7-2 and TRBJ2-7; D not certain. The V gene's germline CDR1 is SGHTA and CDR2 FQGNSA. The CDR3 extends over 12 amino acids. V lost 5 bases and J lost 6, with 11 bases in between.

This clonotype came up many times. The chain is built from TRBV28 and TRBJ2-3; 7 bases are a match to TRBD1. In germline, CDR1 is MDHEN, CDR2 SYDVKM. The CDR3 loop spans 17 amino acids. V lost 1 base to trimming and J lost 0 bases; unmatched junction nucleotides: 7. CDR3 amino acids: CASSLSGQSPSTDTQYF. In nucleotides, the CDR3 is TGTGCCAGCAGTTTATCGGGACAGAGCCCTAGCACAGATACGCAGTATTTT.

The rearrangement links TRBV12-3 or TRBV12-4 to TRBJ1-2; D is undetermined. V lost 5 bases to trimming and J lost 1 base, with 8 bases between them. The CDR3 has 13 residues. CDR3: CASSLLNNYGYTF. Written as DNA, the CDR3 is TGTGCCAGCAGTCTCTTAAATAACTATGGCTACACCTTC.

This clonotype was detected ten times or more. The chain carries TRBV28 and TRBJ2-2; 8 bases align to TRBD1. Looked up from germline, CDR1 is MDHEN and CDR2 is SYDVKM. Losses at the gene ends were 6 bases for V and 6 bases for J; bases not matched to a gene: 3. The CDR3 sequence is 13 residues long. The CDR3 protein is CASRQTGAGELFF. CDR3 nucleotides: TGTGCCAGCAGACAGACAGGGGCCGGGGAGCTGTTTTTT.

This clonotype was seen a handful of times. This sequence joins TRBV7-6 and TRBJ1-2; TRBD1 is a possible D gene (5 bases). V was clipped by 5 bases and J by 6 bases, with 16 bases between them. Looked up from germline, CDR1 is SGHVS and CDR2 is FNYEAQ. The CDR3 extends over 14 amino acids. CDR3 in amino acids: CASSLSPGGDGYTF. The CDR3 DNA is TGTGCCAGCAGCCTCTCCCCCGGGGGGGATGGCTACACCTTC.

This clonotype appeared many times. J is TRBJ1-1 and V is TRBV5-5; D possibly corresponds to TRBD1 (5 bases). This CDR3 spans 11 amino acids. Germline V gene data show CDR1 as SGHKS and CDR2 as YYEKEE (reference sequence). The V end lost 4 bases, the J end lost 7 bases, and 8 bases lay between the germline ends. CDR3 DNA sequence: TGTGCCAGCAGCGCGGGGGTTGAAGCTTTCTTT. Protein product: CASSAGVEAFF.

This clonotype showed up many times. This rearrangement joins TRBV6-1 to TRBJ2-1, with 8 positions matching TRBD2. V was pared by 6 bases and J by 7 bases, with 5 bases of the junction left unmatched. The germline V gene has CDR1 MNHNS and CDR2 SASEGT. The CDR3 length is 13 residues. In DNA form, the CDR3 reads TGTGCCAGCAGCCACGGGACTAGAAATGAGCAGTTCTTC. Protein product: CASSHGTRNEQFF.

The chain carries TRBV7-9 and TRBJ2-7; possible D gene TRBD2, 5 bases. This CDR3 region has 15 residues. V lost 1 base, J lost 2 bases, and 12 bases lay in between. The germline gives CDR1 SEHNR, CDR2 FQNEAQ (reference sequence). The CDR3 DNA follows: TGTGCCAGCAGCTTAGTCGGACTCAACACCTACGAGCAGTACTTC. Translated, it gives CASSLVGLNTYEQYF.

This clonotype was picked up many times. This sequence joins TRBV28 and TRBJ2-2, with 10 bases aligning to TRBD1. This CDR3 comprises 17 residues. The trim removed 2 bases at V and 0 bases at J, leaving 3 bases unmatched. The germline V gene encodes CDR1 MDHEN and CDR2 SYDVKM. The CDR3 bases are TGTGCCAGCAGTTTAGGGACAGGGGTCGCGAACACCGGGGAGCTGTTTTTT. Residues: CASSLGTGVANTGELFF.

The V call is TRBV12-3 or TRBV12-4, the J call TRBJ2-2; D gene uncertain. CDR3 length: 14 amino acids. V shed 7 bases and J shed 2 bases, with 11 bases lying between them. The CDR3 is CASNRTPNTGELFF. The CDR3 DNA sequence: TGTGCCAGCAATCGGACGCCTAACACCGGGGAGCTGTTTTTT.

The sample holds a few counts of this clonotype. The gene calls are TRBV28 and TRBJ2-7, with D possibly matching TRBD2 (6 bases). This CDR3 has 17 residues. In germline, CDR1 is MDHEN, CDR2 SYDVKM. Trimming shortened V by 4 bases and J by 3 bases, and 22 bases separated the two germline ends. The CDR3 region is CASSSLAGRAPDYEQYF. In DNA form, the CDR3 reads TGTGCCAGCAGTTCCCTGGCGGGGCGGGCTCCCGACTACGAGCAGTACTTC.

This clonotype has ten or more counts. The chain uses TRBV29-1 and TRBJ2-7; weak D call: TRBD2 (7 bases). Trimming removed 6 bases from V and 6 bases from J, with 15 bases in between. The CDR3 consists of 12 residues. Germline assignment: CDR1 SQVTM and CDR2 ANQGSEA. CDR3 residues: CSVLGGGLEQYF. In nucleotides, the CDR3 is TGCAGCGTCCTGGGGGGGGGGCTCGAGCAGTACTTC.

This clonotype was picked up many times. The V call is TRBV28, the J call TRBJ2-7; 7 bases match TRBD1. The germline CDR1 and CDR2 sequences are MDHEN and SYDVKM. V trimming: 5 bases; J trimming: 8 bases; junction bases outside the gene matches: 24. The CDR3 is made up of 18 amino acids. The CDR3 DNA is TGTGCCAGCAGTCCGTGGGACAGCGGACGACCCCTACGCAGGCAGCAGTACTTC. It specifies CASSPWDSGRPLRRQQYF.

This clonotype showed up many times. J is TRBJ1-1 and V is TRBV30; D not resolved. Germline loops: CDR1 GTSNPN, CDR2 SVGIG (reference sequence). Trimming stripped 3 bases from V and 3 bases from J, with 2 bases between. The CDR3 has 10 amino acids. In nucleotides, the CDR3 is TGTGCCTGGAGCCACACTGAAGCTTTCTTT. Translated: CAWSHTEAFF. Combining the CDR3 with reference TRBV30 and TRBJ1-1 gives the whole variable domain SQTIHQWPATLVQPVGSPLSLECTVEGTSNPNLYWYRQAAGRGLQLLFYSVGIGQISSEVPQNLSASRPQDRQFILSSKKLLLSDSGFYLCAWSHTEAFFGQGTRLTVV.

This clonotype was detected a few times. The chain is built from TRBV11-2 and TRBJ2-7; D unclear. The CDR3 contains 17 residues. Trimming pared 6 bases from V and 2 bases from J, leaving 23 bases between. CDR1 is SGHAT, CDR2 FQNNGV, per germline. Here the CDR3 reads CASREVILGRSPYEQYF. In DNA, the CDR3 is TGTGCCAGCAGAGAGGTAATTTTGGGTCGAAGCCCCTACGAGCAGTACTTC.

This clonotype occurred many times. The chain carries TRBV7-9 and TRBJ2-1; D gene ambiguous. The CDR3 spans 11 residues. Germline CDR1 and CDR2: SEHNR and FQNEAQ (reference sequence). The V gene lost 1 base and the J gene lost 10 bases, with 5 bases spanning the gap. Here the CDR3 reads CASSLVLEQFF. The CDR3, as DNA: TGTGCCAGCAGCTTAGTTTTGGAGCAGTTCTTC.

The chain employs TRBV30 and TRBJ1-5; TRBD1 matches 7 bases. From germline, CDR1 is GTSNPN and CDR2 SVGIG (reference sequence). V shed 1 base and J 4 bases; nucleotides not matched to a gene: 7. CDR3 size: 15 residues. The CDR3 region has the DNA TGTGCCTGGAGTGCGGCGGACAGGAATAATCAGCCCCAGCATTTT. Protein sequence: CAWSAADRNNQPQHF.

The gene calls are TRBV29-1 and TRBJ1-4, with no clear D. Germline V gives CDR1 SQVTM, CDR2 ANQGSEA. V was shortened by 5 bases and J by 4 bases, with 5 bases between the two germline ends. This CDR3 region has 11 residues. CDR3 in DNA: TGCAGCGTTCGAGATAATGAAAAACTGTTTTTT. Protein: CSVRDNEKLFF. The full variable domain, in which reference TRBV29-1 and TRBJ1-4 provide the parts outside the CDR3, is SAVISQKPSRDICQRGTSLTIQCQVDSQVTMMFWYRQQPGQSLTLIATANQGSEATYESGFVIDKFPISRPNLTFSTLTVSNMSPEDSSIYLCSVRDNEKLFFGSGTQLSVL.

This chain joins TRBV5-1 and TRBJ2-1; D might be TRBD1 (5 bases). This CDR3 has 16 residues. CDR1 and CDR2 from the germline V gene are SGHRS and YFSETQ. V lost 0 bases and J 4 bases, leaving 14 bases between the germline ends. CDR3 in DNA: TGCGCCAGCAGCTTGGAGATAGGGGCAGGATACAATGAGCAGTTCTTC. Residues: CASSLEIGAGYNEQFF. Looking up the rest from reference TRBV5-1 and TRBJ2-1 gives the full variable domain: KAGVTQTPRYLIKTRGQQVTLSCSPISGHRSVSWYQQTPGQGLQFLFEYFSETQRNKGNFPGRFSGRQFSNSRSEMNVSTLELGDSALYLCASSLEIGAGYNEQFFGPGTRLTVL.

This clonotype was recorded at least ten times. This rearrangement joins TRBV28 to TRBJ2-7; D is unclear. Germline-derived CDR1 and CDR2 are MDHEN and SYDVKM. V was trimmed by 8 bases and J by 6 bases, leaving 17 bases between them. The CDR3 sequence is 13 residues long. This CDR3 reads CASAGQEQTEQYF. The CDR3 DNA reads TGTGCCAGCGCCGGGCAGGAGCAAACCGAGCAGTACTTC.

This clonotype appeared a few times. The J gene is TRBJ2-7, the V gene TRBV3-1, with D unresolved. CDR1 is LGHDT, CDR2 YNNKEL, per germline (reference sequence). The V gene lost 5 bases and the J gene lost 3 bases, with 17 bases spanning the gap. The CDR3 is 15 amino acids. The CDR3 reads CASSGEVANYYEQYF. The CDR3 nucleotides read TGTGCCAGCAGCGGAGAGGTTGCCAACTACTACGAGCAGTACTTC.

This clonotype occurred many times. The chain uses TRBV10-3 and TRBJ2-7; the match to TRBD1 covers 7 bases. Germline trimming cut 5 bases from V and 1 base from J; bases unmatched to any gene: 5. CDR1 and CDR2 (germline): ENHRY, SYGVKD. CDR3 length: 14 residues. Written as DNA, the CDR3 is TGTGCCATCAGTAAAGCAGGGGGTTCCTACGAGCAGTACTTC. Amino acids: CAISKAGGSYEQYF.